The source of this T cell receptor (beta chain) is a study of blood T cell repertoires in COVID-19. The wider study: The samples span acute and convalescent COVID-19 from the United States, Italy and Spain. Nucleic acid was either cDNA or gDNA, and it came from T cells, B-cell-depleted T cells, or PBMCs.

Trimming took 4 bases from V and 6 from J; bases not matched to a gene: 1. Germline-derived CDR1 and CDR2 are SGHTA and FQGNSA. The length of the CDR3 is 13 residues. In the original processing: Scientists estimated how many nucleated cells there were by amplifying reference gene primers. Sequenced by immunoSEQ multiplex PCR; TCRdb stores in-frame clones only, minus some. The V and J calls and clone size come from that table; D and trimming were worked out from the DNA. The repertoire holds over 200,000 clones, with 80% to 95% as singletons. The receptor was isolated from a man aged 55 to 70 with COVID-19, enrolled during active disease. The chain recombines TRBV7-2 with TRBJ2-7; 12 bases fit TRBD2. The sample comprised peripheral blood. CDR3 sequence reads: CASSWGLAGEQYF. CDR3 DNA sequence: TGTGCCAGCAGCTGGGGACTAGCGGGCGAGCAGTACTTC.